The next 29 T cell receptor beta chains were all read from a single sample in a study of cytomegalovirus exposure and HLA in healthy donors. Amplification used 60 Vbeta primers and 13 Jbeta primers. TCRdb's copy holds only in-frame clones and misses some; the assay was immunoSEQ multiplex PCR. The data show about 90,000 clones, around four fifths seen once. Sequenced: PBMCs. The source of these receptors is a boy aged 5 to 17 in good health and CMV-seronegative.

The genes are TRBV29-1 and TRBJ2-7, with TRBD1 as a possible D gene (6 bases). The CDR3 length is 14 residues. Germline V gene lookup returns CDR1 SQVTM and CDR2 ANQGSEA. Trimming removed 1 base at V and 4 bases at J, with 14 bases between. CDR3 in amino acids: CSVEGPGEQYEQYF. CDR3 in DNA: TGCAGCGTTGAAGGGCCAGGGGAGCAATACGAGCAGTACTTC.

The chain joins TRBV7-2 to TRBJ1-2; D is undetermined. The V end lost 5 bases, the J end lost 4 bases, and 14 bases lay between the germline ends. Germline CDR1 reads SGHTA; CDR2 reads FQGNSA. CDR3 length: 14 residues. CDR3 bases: TGTGCCAGCAGCCTAGGCGGGGAGGTCTATGGCTACACCTTC. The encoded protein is CASSLGGEVYGYTF.

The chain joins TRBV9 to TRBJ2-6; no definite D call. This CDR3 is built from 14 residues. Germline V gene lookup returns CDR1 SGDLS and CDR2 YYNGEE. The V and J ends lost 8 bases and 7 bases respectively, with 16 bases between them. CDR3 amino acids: CASSIGLGANVLTF. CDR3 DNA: TGTGCCAGTTCTATCGGCCTGGGCGCCAACGTCCTGACTTTC.

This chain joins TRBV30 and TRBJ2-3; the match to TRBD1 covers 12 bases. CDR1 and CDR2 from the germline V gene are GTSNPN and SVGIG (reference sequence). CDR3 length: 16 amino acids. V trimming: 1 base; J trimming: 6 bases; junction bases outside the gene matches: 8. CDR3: CAWSGRDRGRADTQYF. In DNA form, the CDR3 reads TGTGCCTGGAGTGGCCGGGACAGGGGGCGCGCGGATACGCAGTATTTT. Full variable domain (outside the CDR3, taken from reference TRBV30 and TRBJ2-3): SQTIHQWPATLVQPVGSPLSLECTVEGTSNPNLYWYRQAAGRGLQLLFYSVGIGQISSEVPQNLSASRPQDRQFILSSKKLLLSDSGFYLCAWSGRDRGRADTQYFGPGTRLTVL.

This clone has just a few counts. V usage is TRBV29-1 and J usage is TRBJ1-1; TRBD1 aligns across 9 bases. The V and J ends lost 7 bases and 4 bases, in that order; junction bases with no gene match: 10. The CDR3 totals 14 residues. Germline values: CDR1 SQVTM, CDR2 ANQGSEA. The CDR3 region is CSGGTGYGGTEAFF. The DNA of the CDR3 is TGCAGCGGTGGGACAGGGTACGGGGGCACTGAAGCTTTCTTT. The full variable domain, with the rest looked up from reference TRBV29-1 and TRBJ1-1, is SAVISQKPSRDICQRGTSLTIQCQVDSQVTMMFWYRQQPGQSLTLIATANQGSEATYESGFVIDKFPISRPNLTFSTLTVSNMSPEDSSIYLCSGGTGYGGTEAFFGQGTRLTVV.

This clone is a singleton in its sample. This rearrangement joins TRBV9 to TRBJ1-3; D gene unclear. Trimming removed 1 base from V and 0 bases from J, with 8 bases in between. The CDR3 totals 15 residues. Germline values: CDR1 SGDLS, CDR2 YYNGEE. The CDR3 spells CASSVSPGSGNTIYF. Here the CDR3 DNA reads TGTGCCAGCAGCGTAAGCCCAGGCTCTGGAAACACCATATATTTT.

The CDR3 sequence is CASSRKRDITNYGYTF. For the CDR3, the DNA is TGCGCCAGCAGTCGCAAGAGGGACATTACTAACTATGGCTACACCTTC. The J gene is TRBJ1-2, the V gene TRBV4-3, with D possibly being TRBD1 (6 bases). This CDR3 has 16 amino acids. Trimming left V 6 bases short and J 0 bases short, with 17 bases between. The germline V gene encodes CDR1 LGHNA and CDR2 YSLEER.

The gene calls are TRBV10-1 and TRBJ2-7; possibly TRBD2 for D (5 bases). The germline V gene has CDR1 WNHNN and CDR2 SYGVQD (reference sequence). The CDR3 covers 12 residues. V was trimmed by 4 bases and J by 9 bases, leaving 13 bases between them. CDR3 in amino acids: CASSAPSGVQYF. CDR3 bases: TGCGCCAGCAGTGCCCCATCCGGGGTGCAGTACTTC.

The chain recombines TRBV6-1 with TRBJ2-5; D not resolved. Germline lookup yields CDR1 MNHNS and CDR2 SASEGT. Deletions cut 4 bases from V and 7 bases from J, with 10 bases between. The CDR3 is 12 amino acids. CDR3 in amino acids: CASSVGPATQYF. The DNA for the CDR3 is TGTGCCAGCAGTGTTGGGCCAGCGACCCAGTACTTC.

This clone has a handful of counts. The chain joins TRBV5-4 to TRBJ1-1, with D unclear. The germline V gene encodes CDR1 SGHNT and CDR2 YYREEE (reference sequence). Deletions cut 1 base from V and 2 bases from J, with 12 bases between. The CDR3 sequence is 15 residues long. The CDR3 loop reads CASSLTLTLNTEAFF. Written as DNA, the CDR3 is TGTGCCAGCAGCTTGACTCTGACACTCAACACTGAAGCTTTCTTT.

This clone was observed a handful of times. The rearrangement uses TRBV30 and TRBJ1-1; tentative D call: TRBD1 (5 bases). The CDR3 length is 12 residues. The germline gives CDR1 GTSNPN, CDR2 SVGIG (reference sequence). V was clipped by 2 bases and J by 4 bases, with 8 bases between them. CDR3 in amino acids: CAWSRGGTEAFF. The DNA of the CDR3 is TGTGCCTGGAGTAGGGGCGGCACTGAAGCTTTCTTT.

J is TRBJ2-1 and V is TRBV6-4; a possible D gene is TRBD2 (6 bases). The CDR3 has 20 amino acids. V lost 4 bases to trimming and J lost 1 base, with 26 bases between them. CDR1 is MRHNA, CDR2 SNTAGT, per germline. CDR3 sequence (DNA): TGTGCCAGCAGTGGTTCAGCTAGCGCCCTTGGAAGGAGGTCCTACAATGAGCAGTTCTTC. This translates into CASSGSASALGRRSYNEQFF.

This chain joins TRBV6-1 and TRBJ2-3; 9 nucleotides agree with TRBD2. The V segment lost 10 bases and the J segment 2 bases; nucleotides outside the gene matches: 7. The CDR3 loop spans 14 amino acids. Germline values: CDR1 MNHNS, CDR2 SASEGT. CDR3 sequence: CAIRERGATDTQYF. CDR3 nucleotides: TGTGCCATCCGGGAGCGGGGGGCCACAGATACGCAGTATTTT.

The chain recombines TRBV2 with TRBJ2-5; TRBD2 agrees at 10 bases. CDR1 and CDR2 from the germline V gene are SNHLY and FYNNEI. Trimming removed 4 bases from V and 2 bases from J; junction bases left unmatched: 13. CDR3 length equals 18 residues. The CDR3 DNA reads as TGTGCCAGCAGTGCTTCGAGGAGGGGGACTAGCGATCAAGAGACCCAGTACTTC. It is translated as CASSASRRGTSDQETQYF.

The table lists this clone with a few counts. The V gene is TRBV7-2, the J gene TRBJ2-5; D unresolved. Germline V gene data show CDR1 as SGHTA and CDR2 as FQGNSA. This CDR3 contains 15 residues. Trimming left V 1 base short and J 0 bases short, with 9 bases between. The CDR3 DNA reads TGTGCCAGCAGCTTAGTGCGGCGGCACCAAGAGACCCAGTACTTC. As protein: CASSLVRRHQETQYF.

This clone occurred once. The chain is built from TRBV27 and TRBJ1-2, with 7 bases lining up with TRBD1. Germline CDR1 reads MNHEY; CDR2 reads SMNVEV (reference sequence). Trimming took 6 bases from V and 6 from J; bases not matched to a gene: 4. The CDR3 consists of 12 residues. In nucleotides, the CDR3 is TGTGCCAGCAGGTCACAGGGGCATGGCTACACCTTC. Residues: CASRSQGHGYTF.

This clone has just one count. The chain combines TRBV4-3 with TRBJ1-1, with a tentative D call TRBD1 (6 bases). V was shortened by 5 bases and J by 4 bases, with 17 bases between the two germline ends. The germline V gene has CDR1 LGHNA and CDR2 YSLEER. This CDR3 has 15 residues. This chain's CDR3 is CASSTRGQGTTEAFF. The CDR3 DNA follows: TGCGCCAGCAGCACCAGGGGTCAGGGGACCACTGAAGCTTTCTTT.

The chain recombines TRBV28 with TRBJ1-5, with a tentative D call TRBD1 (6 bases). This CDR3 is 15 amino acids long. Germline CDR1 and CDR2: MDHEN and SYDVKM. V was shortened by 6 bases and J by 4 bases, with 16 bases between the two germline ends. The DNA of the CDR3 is TGTGCCAGCAGCCTCTCAGGGGCCACGAATCAGCCCCAGCATTTT. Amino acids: CASSLSGATNQPQHF.

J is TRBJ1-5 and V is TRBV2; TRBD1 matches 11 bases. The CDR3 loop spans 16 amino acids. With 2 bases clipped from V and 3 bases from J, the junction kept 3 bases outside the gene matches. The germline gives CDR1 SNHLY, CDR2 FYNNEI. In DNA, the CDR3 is TGTGCCAGCAGTGAAAGGGACAGGGGGGACAATCAGCCCCAGCATTTT. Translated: CASSERDRGDNQPQHF.

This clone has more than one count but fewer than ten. CDR3 sequence (DNA): TGTGCCAGCAGTCCCGGGGGTAGCGGGAGGGCCCGGGGTACAGATACGCAGTATTTT. This codes for CASSPGGSGRARGTDTQYF. This chain uses TRBV5-4 with TRBJ2-3, with 11 nucleotides matching TRBD2. This CDR3 has 19 amino acids. The germline V gene has CDR1 SGHNT and CDR2 YYREEE (reference sequence). V lost 5 bases, J lost 3 bases, and 17 bases stayed unmatched.

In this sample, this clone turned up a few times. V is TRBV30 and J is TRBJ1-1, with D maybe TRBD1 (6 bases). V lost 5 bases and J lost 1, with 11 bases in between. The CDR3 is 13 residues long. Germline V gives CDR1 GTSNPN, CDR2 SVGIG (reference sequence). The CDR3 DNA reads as TGTGCCTGGTCTGGGACATCGAACACTGAAGCTTTCTTT. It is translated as CAWSGTSNTEAFF.

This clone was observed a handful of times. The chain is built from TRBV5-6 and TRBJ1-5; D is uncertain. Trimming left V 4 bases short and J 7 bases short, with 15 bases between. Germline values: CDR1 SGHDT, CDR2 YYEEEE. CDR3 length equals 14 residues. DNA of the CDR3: TGTGCCAGCAGCATTGTCGGGGTCCACCAGCCCCAGCATTTT. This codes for CASSIVGVHQPQHF.

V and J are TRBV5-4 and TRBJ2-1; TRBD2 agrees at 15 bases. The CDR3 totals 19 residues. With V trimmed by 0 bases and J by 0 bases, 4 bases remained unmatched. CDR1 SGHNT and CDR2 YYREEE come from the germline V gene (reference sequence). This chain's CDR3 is CASSLVGLAGGSSYNEQFF. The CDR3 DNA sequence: TGTGCCAGCAGCTTGGTTGGACTAGCGGGGGGGAGCTCCTACAATGAGCAGTTCTTC.

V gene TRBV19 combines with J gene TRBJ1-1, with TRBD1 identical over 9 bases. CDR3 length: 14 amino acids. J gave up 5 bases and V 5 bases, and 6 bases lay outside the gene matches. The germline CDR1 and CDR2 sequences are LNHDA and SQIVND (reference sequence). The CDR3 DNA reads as TGTGCCAGTAGTTCACAGGGGGCGGGAACTGAAGCTTTCTTT. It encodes CASSSQGAGTEAFF. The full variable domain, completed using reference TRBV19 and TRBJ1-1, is DGGITQSPKYLFRKEGQNVTLSCEQNLNHDAMYWYRQDPGQGLRLIYYSQIVNDFQKGDIAEGYSVSREKKESFPLTVTSAQKNPTAFYLCASSSQGAGTEAFFGQGTRLTVV.

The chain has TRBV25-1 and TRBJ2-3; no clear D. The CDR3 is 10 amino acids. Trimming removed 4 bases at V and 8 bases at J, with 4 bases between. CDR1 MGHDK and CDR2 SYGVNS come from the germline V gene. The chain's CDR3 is CASSASTQYF. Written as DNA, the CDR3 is TGTGCCAGCAGTGCGAGTACGCAGTATTTT.

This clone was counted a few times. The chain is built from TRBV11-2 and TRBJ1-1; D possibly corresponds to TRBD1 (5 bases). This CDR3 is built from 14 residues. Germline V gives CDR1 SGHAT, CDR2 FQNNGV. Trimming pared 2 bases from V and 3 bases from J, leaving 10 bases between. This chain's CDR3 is CASSLTGAYTEAFF. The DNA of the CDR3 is TGTGCCAGCAGCTTAACAGGAGCCTACACTGAAGCTTTCTTT.

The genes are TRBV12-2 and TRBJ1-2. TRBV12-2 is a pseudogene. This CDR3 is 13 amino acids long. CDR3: CASRHGTLDGYTF. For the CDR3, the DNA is TGTGCAAGTCGGCATGGGACTTTAGATGGCTACACCTTC.

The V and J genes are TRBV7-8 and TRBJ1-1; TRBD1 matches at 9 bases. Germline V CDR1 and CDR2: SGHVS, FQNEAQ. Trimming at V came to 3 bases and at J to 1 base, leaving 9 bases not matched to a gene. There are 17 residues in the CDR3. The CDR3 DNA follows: TGTGCCAGCAGCTTCACACCGGGACAGGGAGCGAACACTGAAGCTTTCTTT. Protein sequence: CASSFTPGQGANTEAFF.

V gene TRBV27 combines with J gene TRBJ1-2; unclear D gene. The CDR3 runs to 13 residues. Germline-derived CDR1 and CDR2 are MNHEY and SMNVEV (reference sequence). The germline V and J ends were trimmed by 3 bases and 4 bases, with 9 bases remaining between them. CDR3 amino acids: CASSFQATYGYTF. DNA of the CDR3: TGTGCCAGCAGTTTTCAGGCTACCTATGGCTACACCTTC.